The clone carrying this TCR beta chain was seen only once. The time point was: sample taken at primary tumor resection. TCRs were sequenced from unsorted whole RNA of tumor, nontumor lung or PBMC. MiXCR, applied by TCRdb to the 5' RACE reads, yields one record per CDR3 protein. The data show about 85,000 distinct CDR3 sequences, approximately 21% seen once. The sample comes from a study of spatial heterogeneity in lung cancer. V was clipped by 2 bases and J by 3 bases; unmatched bases: 4. CDR1 is KGHSH and CDR2 is LQKENI in the germline V gene. This CDR3 is 16 amino acids long. This material consisted of PBMCs, taken at surgery. The chain recombines TRBV18 with TRBJ2-4, with 10 bases lining up with TRBD2. This clonotype originated in a male donor with early-stage non-small cell lung cancer. Here the CDR3 reads CASSPIASGSKNIQYF. The CDR3 DNA reads TGTGCCAGCTCACCAATTGCTAGCGGGAGCAAAAACATTCAGTACTTC. The full variable domain, its missing parts supplied by reference TRBV18 and TRBJ2-4, is NAGVMQNPRHLVRRRGQEARLRCSPMKGHSHVYWYRQLPEEGLKFMVYLQKENIIDESGMPKERFSAEFPKEGPSILRIQQVVRGDSAAYFCASSPIASGSKNIQYFGAGTRLSVL.